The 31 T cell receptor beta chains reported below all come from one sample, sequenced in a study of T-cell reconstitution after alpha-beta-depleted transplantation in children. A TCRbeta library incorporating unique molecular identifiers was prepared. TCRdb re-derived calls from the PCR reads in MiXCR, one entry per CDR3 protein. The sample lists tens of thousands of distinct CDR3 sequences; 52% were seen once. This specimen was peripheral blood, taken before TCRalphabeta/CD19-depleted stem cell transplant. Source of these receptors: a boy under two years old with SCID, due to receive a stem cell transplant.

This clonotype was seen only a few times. This chain's CDR3 is CASSPGQYGYTF. CDR3 sequence (DNA): TGTGCCAGCAGCCCCGGACAGTATGGCTACACCTTC. This chain joins TRBV7-2 and TRBJ1-2; possibly TRBD1 for D (6 bases). Germline V gene data show CDR1 as SGHTA and CDR2 as FQGNSA. The CDR3 contains 12 residues. V dropped 5 bases and J dropped 5 bases, with 9 bases sitting between them.

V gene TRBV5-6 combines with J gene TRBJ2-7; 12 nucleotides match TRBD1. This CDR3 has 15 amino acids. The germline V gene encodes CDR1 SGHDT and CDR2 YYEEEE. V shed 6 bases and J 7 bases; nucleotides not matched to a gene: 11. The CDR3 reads CASTSLGQGAWEQYF. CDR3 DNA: TGTGCCAGCACCTCTTTGGGACAGGGGGCTTGGGAGCAGTACTTC.

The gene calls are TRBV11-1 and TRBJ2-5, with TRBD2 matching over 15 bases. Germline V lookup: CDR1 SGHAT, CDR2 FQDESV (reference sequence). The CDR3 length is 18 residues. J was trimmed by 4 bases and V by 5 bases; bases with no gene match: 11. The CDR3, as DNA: TGTGCCAGCAGCCGTCCCGGGACTAGCGGGGGGTGGCGAGAGACCCAGTACTTC. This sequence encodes CASSRPGTSGGWRETQYF.

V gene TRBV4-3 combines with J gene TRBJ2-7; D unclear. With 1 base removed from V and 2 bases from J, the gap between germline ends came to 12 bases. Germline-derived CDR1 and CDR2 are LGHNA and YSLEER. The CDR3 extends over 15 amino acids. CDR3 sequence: CASSQALPGAYEQYF. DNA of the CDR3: TGCGCCAGCAGCCAAGCTCTCCCCGGAGCCTACGAGCAGTACTTC.

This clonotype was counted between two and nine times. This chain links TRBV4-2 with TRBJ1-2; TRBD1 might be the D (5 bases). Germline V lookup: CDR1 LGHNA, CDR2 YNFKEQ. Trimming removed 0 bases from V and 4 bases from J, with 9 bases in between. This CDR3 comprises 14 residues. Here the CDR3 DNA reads TGTGCCAGCAGCCAAGAAGGGACGGTCTATGGCTACACCTTC. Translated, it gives CASSQEGTVYGYTF.

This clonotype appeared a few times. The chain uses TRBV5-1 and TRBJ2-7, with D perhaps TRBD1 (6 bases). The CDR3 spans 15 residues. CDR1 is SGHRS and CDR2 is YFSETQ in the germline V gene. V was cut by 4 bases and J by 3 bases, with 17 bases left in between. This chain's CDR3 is CASSIGPGQGYEQYF. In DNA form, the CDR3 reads TGCGCCAGCAGCATTGGTCCGGGACAAGGCTACGAGCAGTACTTC.

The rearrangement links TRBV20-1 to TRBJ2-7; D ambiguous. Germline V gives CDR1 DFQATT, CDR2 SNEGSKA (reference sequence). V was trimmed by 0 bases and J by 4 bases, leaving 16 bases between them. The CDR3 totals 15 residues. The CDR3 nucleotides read TGCAGTGCTAGAGATCCAAAGACTGGCCCTTACGAGCAGTACTTC. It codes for CSARDPKTGPYEQYF.

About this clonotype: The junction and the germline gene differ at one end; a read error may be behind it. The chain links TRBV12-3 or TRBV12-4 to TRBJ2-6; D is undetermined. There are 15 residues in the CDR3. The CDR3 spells CAGSWTSSGANVLTF. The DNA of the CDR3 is TGTGCCGGCAGTTGGACCAGCTCTGGGGCCAACGTCCTGACTTTC.

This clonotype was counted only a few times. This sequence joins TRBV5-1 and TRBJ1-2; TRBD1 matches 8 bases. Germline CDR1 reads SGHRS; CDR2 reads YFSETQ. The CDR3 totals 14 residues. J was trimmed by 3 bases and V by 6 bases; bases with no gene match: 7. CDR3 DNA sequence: TGCGCCAGCACCCGGGACAGGTTAGACTATGGCTACACCTTC. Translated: CASTRDRLDYGYTF.

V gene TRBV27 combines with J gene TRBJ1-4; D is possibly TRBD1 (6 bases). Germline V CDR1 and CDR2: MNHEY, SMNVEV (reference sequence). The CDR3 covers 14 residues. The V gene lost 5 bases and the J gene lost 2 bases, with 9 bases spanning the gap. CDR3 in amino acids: CASSIDRTNEKLFF. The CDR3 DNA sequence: TGTGCCAGCAGTATCGACAGGACTAATGAAAAACTGTTTTTT.

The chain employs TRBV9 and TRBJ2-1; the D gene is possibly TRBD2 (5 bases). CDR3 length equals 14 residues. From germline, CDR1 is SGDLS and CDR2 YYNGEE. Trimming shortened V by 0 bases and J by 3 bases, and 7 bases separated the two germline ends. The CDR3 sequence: CASSVGSGYNEQFF. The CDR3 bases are TGTGCCAGCAGCGTAGGGAGCGGCTACAATGAGCAGTTCTTC. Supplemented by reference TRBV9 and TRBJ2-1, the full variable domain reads DSGVTQTPKHLITATGQRVTLRCSPRSGDLSVYWYQQSLDQGLQFLIQYYNGEERAKGNILERFSAQQFPDLHSELNLSSLELGDSALYFCASSVGSGYNEQFFGPGTRLTVL.

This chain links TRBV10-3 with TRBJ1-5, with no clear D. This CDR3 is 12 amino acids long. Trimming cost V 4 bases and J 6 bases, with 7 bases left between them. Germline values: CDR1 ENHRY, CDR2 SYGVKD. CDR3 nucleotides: TGTGCCATCAGTGTCAGCGGTCAGCCCCAGCATTTT. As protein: CAISVSGQPQHF.

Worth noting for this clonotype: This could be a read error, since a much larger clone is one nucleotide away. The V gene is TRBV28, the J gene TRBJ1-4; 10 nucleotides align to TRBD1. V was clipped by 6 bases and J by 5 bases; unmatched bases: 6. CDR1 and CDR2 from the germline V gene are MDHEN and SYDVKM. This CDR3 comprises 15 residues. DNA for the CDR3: TGTGCCAGCAGCTCAGGACAGGGGGGGAATGAAAAACTGTTTTTT. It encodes CASSSGQGGNEKLFF.

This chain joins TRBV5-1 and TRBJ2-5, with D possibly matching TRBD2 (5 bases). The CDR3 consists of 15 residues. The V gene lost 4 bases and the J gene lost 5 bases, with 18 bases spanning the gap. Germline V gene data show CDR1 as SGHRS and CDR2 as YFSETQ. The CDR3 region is CASSPGSSVRETQYF. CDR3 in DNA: TGCGCCAGCAGCCCGGGATCTTCTGTTCGGGAGACCCAGTACTTC.

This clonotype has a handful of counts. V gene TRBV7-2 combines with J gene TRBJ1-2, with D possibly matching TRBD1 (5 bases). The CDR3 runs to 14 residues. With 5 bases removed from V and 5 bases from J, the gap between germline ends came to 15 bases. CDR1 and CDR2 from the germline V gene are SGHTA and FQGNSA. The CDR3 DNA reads TGTGCCAGCAGCCCCGGGGCAGGGAGGTATGGCTACACCTTC. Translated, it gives CASSPGAGRYGYTF.

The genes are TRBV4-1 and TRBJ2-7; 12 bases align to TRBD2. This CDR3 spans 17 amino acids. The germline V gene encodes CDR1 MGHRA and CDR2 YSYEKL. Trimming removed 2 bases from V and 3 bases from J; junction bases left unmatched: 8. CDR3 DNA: TGCGCCAGCAGCCAACTAGCGGGGGGGCCTAACGACTACGAGCAGTACTTC. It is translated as CASSQLAGGPNDYEQYF.

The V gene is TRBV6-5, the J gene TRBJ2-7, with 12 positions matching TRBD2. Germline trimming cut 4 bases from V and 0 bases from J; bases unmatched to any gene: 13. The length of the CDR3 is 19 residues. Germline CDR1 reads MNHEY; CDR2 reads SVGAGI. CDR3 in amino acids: CASSFGLSGLAGPSYEQYF. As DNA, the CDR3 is TGTGCCAGCAGTTTCGGCCTCTCGGGACTAGCGGGCCCCTCCTACGAGCAGTACTTC.

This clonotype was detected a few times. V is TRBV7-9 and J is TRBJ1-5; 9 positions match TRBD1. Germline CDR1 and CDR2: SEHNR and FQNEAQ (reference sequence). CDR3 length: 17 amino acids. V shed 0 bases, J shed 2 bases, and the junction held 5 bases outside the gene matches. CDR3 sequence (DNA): TGTGCCAGCAGCTTAGCGGACGGGACAGGGCGCAATCAGCCCCAGCATTTT. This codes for CASSLADGTGRNQPQHF.

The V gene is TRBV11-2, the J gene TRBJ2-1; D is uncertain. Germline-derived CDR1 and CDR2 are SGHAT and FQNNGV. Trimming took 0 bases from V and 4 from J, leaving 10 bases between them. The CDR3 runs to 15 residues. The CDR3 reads CASSLDSTGYNEQFF. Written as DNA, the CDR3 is TGTGCCAGCAGCTTAGACTCGACGGGTTACAATGAGCAGTTCTTC.

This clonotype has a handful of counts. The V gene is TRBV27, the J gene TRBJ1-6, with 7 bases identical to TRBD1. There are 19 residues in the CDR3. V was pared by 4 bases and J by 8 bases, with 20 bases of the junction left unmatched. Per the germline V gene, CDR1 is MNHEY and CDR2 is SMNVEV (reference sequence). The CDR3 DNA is TGTGCCAGCAGTTCGGGCCCCCGGCGGCCGACAGGGCTGCATTCACCCCTCCACTTT. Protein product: CASSSGPRRPTGLHSPLHF.

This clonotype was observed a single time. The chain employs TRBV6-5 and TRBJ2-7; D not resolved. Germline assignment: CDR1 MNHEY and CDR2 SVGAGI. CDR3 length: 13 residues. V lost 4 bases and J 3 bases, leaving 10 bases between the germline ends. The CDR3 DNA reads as TGTGCCAGCAGTTCCGACGGAGACTACGAGCAGTACTTC. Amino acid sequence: CASSSDGDYEQYF.

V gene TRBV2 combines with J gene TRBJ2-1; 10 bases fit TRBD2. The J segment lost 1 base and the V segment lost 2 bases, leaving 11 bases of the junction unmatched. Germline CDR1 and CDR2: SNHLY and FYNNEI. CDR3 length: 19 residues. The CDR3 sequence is CASSESERGGSFSYNEQFF. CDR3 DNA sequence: TGTGCCAGCAGTGAATCGGAGCGGGGGGGCTCCTTTTCCTACAATGAGCAGTTCTTC. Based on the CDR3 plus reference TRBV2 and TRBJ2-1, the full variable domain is EPEVTQTPSHQVTQMGQEVILRCVPISNHLYFYWYRQILGQKVEFLVSFYNNEISEKSEIFDDQFSVERPDGSNFTLKIRSTKLEDSAMYFCASSESERGGSFSYNEQFFGPGTRLTVL.

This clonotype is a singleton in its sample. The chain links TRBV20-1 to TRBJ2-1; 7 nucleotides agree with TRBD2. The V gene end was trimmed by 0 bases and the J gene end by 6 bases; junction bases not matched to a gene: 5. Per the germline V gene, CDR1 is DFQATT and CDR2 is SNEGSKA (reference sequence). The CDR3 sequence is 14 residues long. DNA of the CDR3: TGCAGTGCTAGAGAAGGCGGGGGAATCAATGAGCAGTTCTTC. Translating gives CSAREGGGINEQFF.

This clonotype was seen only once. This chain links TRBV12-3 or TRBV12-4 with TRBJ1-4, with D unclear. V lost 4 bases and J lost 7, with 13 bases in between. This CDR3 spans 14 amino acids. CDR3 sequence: CASSYSDLVEKLFF. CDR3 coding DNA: TGTGCCAGCAGTTATTCTGACCTCGTTGAAAAACTGTTTTTT.

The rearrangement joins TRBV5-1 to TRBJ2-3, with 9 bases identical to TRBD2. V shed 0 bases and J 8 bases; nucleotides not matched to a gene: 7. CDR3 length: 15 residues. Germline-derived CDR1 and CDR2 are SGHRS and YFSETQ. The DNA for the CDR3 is TGCGCCAGCAGCTTGGGCACGGGACTAGCTGGTACGCAGTATTTT. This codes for CASSLGTGLAGTQYF.

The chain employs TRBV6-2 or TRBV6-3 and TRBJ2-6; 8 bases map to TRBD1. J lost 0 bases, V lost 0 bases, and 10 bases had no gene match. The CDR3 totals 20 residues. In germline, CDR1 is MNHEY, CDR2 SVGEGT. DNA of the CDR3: TGTGCCAGCAGTTACTCGATGACTGGACAGGGTCTCTCTGGGGCCAACGTCCTGACTTTC. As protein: CASSYSMTGQGLSGANVLTF.

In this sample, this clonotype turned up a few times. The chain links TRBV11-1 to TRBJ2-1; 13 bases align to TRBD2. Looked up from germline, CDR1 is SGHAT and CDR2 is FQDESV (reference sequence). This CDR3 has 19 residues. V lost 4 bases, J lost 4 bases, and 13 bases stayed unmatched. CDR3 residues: CASSSTSGGPRLGYNEQFF. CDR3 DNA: TGTGCCAGCAGCTCGACTAGCGGGGGGCCCCGGCTAGGATACAATGAGCAGTTCTTC.

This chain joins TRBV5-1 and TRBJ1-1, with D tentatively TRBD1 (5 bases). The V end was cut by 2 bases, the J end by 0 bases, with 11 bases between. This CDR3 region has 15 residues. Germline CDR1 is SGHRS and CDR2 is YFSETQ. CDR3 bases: TGCGCCAGCAGCTTCGGGGGATCCCTGAACACTGAAGCTTTCTTT. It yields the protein CASSFGGSLNTEAFF.

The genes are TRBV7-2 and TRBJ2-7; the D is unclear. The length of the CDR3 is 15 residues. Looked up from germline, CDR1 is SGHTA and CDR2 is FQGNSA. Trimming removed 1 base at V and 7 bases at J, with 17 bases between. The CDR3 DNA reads TGTGCCAGCAGCTTAGGGCTCAGGCGGACGATGGAGCAGTACTTC. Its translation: CASSLGLRRTMEQYF.

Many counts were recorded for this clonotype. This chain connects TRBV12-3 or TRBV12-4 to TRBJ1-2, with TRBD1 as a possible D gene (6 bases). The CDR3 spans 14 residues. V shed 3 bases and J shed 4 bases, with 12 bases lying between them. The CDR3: CASSFNYRVYGYTF. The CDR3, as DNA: TGTGCCAGCAGTTTTAATTACAGGGTCTATGGCTACACCTTC.

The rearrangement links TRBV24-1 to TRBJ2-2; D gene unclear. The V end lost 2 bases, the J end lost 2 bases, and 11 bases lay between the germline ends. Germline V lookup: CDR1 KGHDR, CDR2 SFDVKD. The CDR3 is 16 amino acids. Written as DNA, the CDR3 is TGTGCCACCAGTGATTCCCCGGGCCGAAACACCGGGGAGCTGTTTTTT. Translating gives CATSDSPGRNTGELFF.